This T cell receptor beta chain derives from a study of blood T cells in healthy people across ages. The study isolated at least 6.5 million PBMCs from each sample. This clonotype appeared a few times. The target antigen is unknown. Study-wide results and limits: Roughly linearly, TCR beta diversity per million T cells fell as age increased. When one million T cells were used, diversity estimates were thought to be underestimates. A greater number of naive CD4+ cells and higher diversity distinguished long-lived donors from aged donors.

Per the germline V gene, CDR1 is LGHDT and CDR2 is YNNKEL (reference sequence). The CDR3 runs to 15 residues. With V trimmed by 4 bases and J by 4 bases, 7 bases remained unmatched. For the second PCR, which ran for about 7 to 11 cycles, a sample-barcoded 5' primer and a J-beta primer mix were used. TCRdb reprocessed the 5' RACE reads with MiXCR, giving one entry per CDR3 protein. The sample holds approximately 800,000 distinct CDR3 sequences; about 53% are singletons and the top ten take approximately 41%. The sequencing sample was made of blood. The clonotype originates from a man of 80 years or more in good health. V gene TRBV3-1 combines with J gene TRBJ2-1, with 7 bases aligning to TRBD2. As DNA, the CDR3 is TGTGCCAGCAGCCCCCTTGGGGGGGGGTACAATGAGCAGTTCTTC. It is translated as CASSPLGGGYNEQFF.